This TCR beta chain was recovered during a study of blood T cells in healthy people across ages. The CDR3 consists of 13 residues. Trimming shortened V by 4 bases and J by 13 bases, and 17 bases separated the two germline ends. Combining a sample-barcoded 5' primer with a J-beta primer mix, a second PCR ran for roughly 7 to 11 cycles. The template-switch adaptor was a 5' adaptor with 12 random nucleotides. It tagged each cDNA molecule. All samples gave at least 2.5 million CDR3-containing paired-end reads. Each CDR3 protein is one row after TCRdb ran MiXCR on the 5' RACE reads. The sample has about 640,000 distinct CDR3 sequences, roughly 50% seen once.

The chain carries TRBV12-3 or TRBV12-4 and TRBJ2-4; maybe TRBD1 (7 bases). Sequenced material: blood. The sequence was collected from a man aged 55 to 70 in good health. Here the CDR3 DNA reads TGTGCCAGCAGTTGGGACAGCTGGGAGGAGCAGTACTTC. Translated: CASSWDSWEEQYF.